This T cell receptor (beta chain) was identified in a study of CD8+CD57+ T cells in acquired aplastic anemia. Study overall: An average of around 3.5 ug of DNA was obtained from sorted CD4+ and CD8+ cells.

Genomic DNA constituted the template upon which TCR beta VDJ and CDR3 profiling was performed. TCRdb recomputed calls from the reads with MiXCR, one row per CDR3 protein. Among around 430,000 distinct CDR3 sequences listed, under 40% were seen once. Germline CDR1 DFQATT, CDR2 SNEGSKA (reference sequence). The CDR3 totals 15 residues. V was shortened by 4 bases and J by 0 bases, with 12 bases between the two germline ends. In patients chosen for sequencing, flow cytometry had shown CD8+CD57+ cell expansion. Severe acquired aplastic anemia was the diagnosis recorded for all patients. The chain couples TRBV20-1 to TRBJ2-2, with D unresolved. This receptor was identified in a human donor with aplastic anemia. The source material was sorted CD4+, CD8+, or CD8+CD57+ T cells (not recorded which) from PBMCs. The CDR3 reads CSAIRPRANTGELFF. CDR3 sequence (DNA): TGCAGTGCTATACGACCCCGAGCGAACACCGGGGAGCTGTTTTTT.